The 12 T cell receptor beta chains listed next were all sequenced from one sample in a study of T cells expressing NK-cell markers. TCRdb reprocessed the 5' RACE reads and stores each CDR3 protein as one record, lacking DNA. The listing records 550,000 to 600,000 distinct CDR3 sequences. Specimen: blood T cells: a sorted CD56 or NKG2C T cell subset, CD4+ or CD8+ T cells, or bulk PBMC T cells (not recorded which). The receptors here all came from a man aged 18 to 30 in good health.

The chain links TRBV7-9 to TRBJ1-2. In germline, CDR1 is SEHNR, CDR2 FQNEAQ (reference sequence). This CDR3 is built from 13 residues. The CDR3 here is CASSLDSGRSYTF.

The gene calls are TRBV9 and TRBJ2-7. The CDR3 spans 17 residues. Germline assignment: CDR1 SGDLS and CDR2 YYNGEE. CDR3 in amino acids: CASSAYTRTRLSYEQYF.

This chain links TRBV9 with TRBJ2-1; checking the TCRdb D call of TRBD2 is not possible without DNA. This CDR3 comprises 15 residues. Per germline, CDR1 SGDLS and CDR2 YYNGEE. The CDR3 reads CASSVVGTSDNEQFF. Looking up the rest from reference TRBV9 and TRBJ2-1 gives the full variable domain: DSGVTQTPKHLITATGQRVTLRCSPRSGDLSVYWYQQSLDQGLQFLIQYYNGEERAKGNILERFSAQQFPDLHSELNLSSLELGDSALYFCASSVVGTSDNEQFFGPGTRLTVL.

The chain joins TRBV27 to TRBJ2-1; the D gene TCRdb calls, TRBD2, cannot be checked with no DNA. From germline, CDR1 is MNHEY and CDR2 SMNVEV (reference sequence). The CDR3 is 17 amino acids. The CDR3 protein is CASSFGLAGGRYNEQFF.

CDR3 region: CSASYGPGTLREQYF. The rearrangement uses TRBV20-1 and TRBJ2-7; TCRdb's D call, TRBD1, is unchecked because there is no DNA. CDR1 and CDR2 (germline): DFQATT, SNEGSKA (reference sequence). The CDR3 loop spans 15 amino acids.

The chain carries TRBV7-6 and TRBJ2-7; lacking DNA, the TRBD1 call made by TCRdb goes unchecked. The CDR3 spans 15 residues. Germline V CDR1 and CDR2: SGHVS, FNYEAQ. The chain's CDR3 is CASSLGQGTIYEQYF. The full variable domain, its missing parts supplied by reference TRBV7-6 and TRBJ2-7, is GAGVSQSPRYKVTKRGQDVALRCDPISGHVSLYWYRQALGQGPEFLTYFNYEAQQDKSGLPNDRFSAERPEGSISTLTIQRTEQRDSAMYRCASSLGQGTIYEQYFGPGTRLTVT.

The genes are TRBV24-1 and TRBJ2-3. This CDR3 spans 16 amino acids. Germline CDR1 reads KGHDR; CDR2 reads SFDVKD. CDR3 sequence: CATSDLRSGGTDTQYF.

This chain links TRBV12-3 or TRBV12-4 with TRBJ2-7; TCRdb designates TRBD2, a call that cannot be tested without DNA. The CDR3 sequence is 14 residues long. The CDR3: CVLVQKVLNYEQYF.

This chain links TRBV20-1 with TRBJ2-4; there is no DNA to check the TCRdb D call of TRBD1. This CDR3 has 14 amino acids. Germline V CDR1 and CDR2: DFQATT, SNEGSKA (reference sequence). The CDR3 protein is CSADSQGAKNIQYF.

The chain uses TRBV5-1 and TRBJ2-7. The CDR3 totals 13 residues. Germline lookup yields CDR1 SGHRS and CDR2 YFSETQ. This CDR3 is CASSLGQLYEQYF. Supplemented by reference TRBV5-1 and TRBJ2-7, the full variable domain reads KAGVTQTPRYLIKTRGQQVTLSCSPISGHRSVSWYQQTPGQGLQFLFEYFSETQRNKGNFPGRFSGRQFSNSRSEMNVSTLELGDSALYLCASSLGQLYEQYFGPGTRLTVT.

The V and J genes are TRBV5-1 and TRBJ2-5; the D call from TCRdb, TRBD1, cannot be confirmed without DNA. From germline, CDR1 is SGHRS and CDR2 YFSETQ. The CDR3 consists of 13 residues. The CDR3 sequence: CASRRFGAETQYF.

The V and J genes are TRBV6-5 and TRBJ2-3; TCRdb calls TRBD1, which cannot be checked without DNA. CDR1 and CDR2 from the germline V gene are MNHEY and SVGAGI. The CDR3 runs 18 residues. This CDR3 is CASSSSPPGPVGVDTQYF.